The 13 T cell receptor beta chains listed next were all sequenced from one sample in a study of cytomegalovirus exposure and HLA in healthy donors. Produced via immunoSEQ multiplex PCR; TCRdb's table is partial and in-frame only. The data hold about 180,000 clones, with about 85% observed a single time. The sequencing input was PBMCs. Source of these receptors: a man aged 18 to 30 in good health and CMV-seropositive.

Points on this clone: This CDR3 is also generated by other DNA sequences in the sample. CDR3 DNA: TGTGCCAGCAGTGTGGGGGCAGGCACAGATACGCAGTATTTT. As protein: CASSVGAGTDTQYF. The chain employs TRBV2 and TRBJ2-3; the D gene is possibly TRBD1 (6 bases). The V and J ends lost 4 bases and 1 base respectively, with 9 bases between them. This CDR3 has 14 residues. Germline V gene lookup returns CDR1 SNHLY and CDR2 FYNNEI.

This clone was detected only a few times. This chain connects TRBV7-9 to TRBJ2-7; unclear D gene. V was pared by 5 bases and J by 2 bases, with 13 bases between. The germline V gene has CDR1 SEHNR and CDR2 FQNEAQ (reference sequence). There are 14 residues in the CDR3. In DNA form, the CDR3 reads TGTGCCAGCAGCCCTGACGGCGGTCCCTACGAGCAGTACTTC. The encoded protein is CASSPDGGPYEQYF.

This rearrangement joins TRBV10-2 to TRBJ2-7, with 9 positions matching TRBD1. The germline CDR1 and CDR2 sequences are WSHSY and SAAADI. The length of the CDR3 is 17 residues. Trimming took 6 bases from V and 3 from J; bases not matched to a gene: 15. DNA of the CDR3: TGCGCCAGCAGGATGGACAGGGGATCGGCCCAAGTCTACGAGCAGTACTTC. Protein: CASRMDRGSAQVYEQYF.

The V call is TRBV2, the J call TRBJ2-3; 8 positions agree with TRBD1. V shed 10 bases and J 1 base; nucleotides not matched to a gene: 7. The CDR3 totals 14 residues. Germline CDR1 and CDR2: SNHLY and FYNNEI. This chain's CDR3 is CATQDRAGTDTQYF. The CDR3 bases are TGTGCCACCCAGGACAGGGCCGGCACAGATACGCAGTATTTT.

The CDR3 region has the DNA TGTGCCAGCAGCTACAGGGGGAATACGCAGTATTTT. The encoded protein is CASSYRGNTQYF. V usage is TRBV7-9 and J usage is TRBJ2-3, with 8 bases matching TRBD1. Losses at the gene ends were 4 bases for V and 7 bases for J; bases not matched to a gene: 1. Germline V gene sequence: CDR1 SEHNR, CDR2 FQNEAQ (reference sequence). CDR3 length: 12 residues.

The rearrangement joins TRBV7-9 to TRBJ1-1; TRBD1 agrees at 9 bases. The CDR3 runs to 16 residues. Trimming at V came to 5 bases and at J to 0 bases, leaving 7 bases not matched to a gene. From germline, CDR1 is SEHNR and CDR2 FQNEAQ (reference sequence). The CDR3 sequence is CASSTGQGLVNTEAFF. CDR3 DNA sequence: TGTGCCAGCAGCACTGGACAGGGGTTAGTGAACACTGAAGCTTTCTTT. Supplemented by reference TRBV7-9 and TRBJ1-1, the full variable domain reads DTGVSQNPRHKITKRGQNVTFRCDPISEHNRLYWYRQTLGQGPEFLTYFQNEAQLEKSRLLSDRFSAERPKGSFSTLEIQRTEQGDSAMYLCASSTGQGLVNTEAFFGQGTRLTVV.

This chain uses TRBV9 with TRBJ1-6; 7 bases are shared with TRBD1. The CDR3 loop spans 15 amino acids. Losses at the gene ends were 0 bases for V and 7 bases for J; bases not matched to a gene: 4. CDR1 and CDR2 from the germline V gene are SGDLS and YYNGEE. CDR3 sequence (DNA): TGTGCCAGCAGCGTAGAGACAGGGAAAAATTCACCCCTCCACTTT. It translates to CASSVETGKNSPLHF.

CDR3 sequence (DNA): TGTGCCAGCAGGGCGGACAGGAACTATGGCTACACCTTC. Its translation is CASRADRNYGYTF. The V gene is TRBV5-6, the J gene TRBJ1-2, with 7 bases identical to TRBD1. This CDR3 contains 13 residues. Germline lookup yields CDR1 SGHDT and CDR2 YYEEEE. The V segment lost 5 bases and the J segment 2 bases; nucleotides outside the gene matches: 3.

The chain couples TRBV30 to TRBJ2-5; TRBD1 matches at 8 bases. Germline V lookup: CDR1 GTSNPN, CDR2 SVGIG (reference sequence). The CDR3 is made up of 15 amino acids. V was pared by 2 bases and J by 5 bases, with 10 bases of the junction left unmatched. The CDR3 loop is CAWSHSTGGRETQYF. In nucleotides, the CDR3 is TGTGCCTGGAGTCATTCAACAGGGGGAAGGGAGACCCAGTACTTC.

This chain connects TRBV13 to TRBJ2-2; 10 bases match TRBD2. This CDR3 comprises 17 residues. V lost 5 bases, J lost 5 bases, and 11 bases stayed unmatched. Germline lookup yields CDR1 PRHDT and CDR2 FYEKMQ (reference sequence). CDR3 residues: CASSPVWGLAWTGELFF. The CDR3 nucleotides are TGTGCCAGCAGCCCCGTATGGGGACTAGCGTGGACCGGGGAGCTGTTTTTT.

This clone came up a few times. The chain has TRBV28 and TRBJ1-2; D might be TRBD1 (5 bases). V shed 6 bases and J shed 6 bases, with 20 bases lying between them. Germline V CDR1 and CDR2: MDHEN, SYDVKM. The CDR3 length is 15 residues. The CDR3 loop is CASSPSAAGEDGYTF. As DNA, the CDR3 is TGTGCCAGCAGCCCCTCCGCAGCGGGGGAGGATGGCTACACCTTC.

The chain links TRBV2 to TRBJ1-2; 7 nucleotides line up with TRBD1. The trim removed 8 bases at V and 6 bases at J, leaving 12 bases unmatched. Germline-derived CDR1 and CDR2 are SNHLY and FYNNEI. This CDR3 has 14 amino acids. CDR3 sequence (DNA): TGTGCCAGCGGCCCAGACAGGGCAATTCATGGCTACACCTTC. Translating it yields CASGPDRAIHGYTF.

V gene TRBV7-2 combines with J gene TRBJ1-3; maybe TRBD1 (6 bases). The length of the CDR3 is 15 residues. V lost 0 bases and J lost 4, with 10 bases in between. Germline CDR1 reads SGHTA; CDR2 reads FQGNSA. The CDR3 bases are TGTGCCAGCAGCTTAGCAACAGGGCTCGGAAACACCATATATTTT. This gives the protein CASSLATGLGNTIYF.